This TCR beta chain was sequenced in a study of beta chain features in type 1 diabetes. Overall study: Cell yields, age and gender were similar between patients and healthy donors. General study results and limits: The VDJ junctions of type 1 diabetes patients carried fewer insertions and more deletions. Among all four CD4+ subsets, Type 1 diabetes patients had TCRB CDR3s that were moderately but significantly shorter.

In regard to this clone: Its target is not known.

All of the isolated RNA was reverse transcribed, so expressed TCRB transcripts were sequenced. TCRdb's copy holds only in-frame clones and misses some; the assay was immunoSEQ multiplex PCR. The profile shows a few hundred thousand clones, 9.5% to 10% of them singletons. Germline CDR1 reads KGHSH; CDR2 reads LQKENI. The junction had 5 bases not matched to a gene; V was cut back by 3 bases and J by 0 bases. The CDR3 totals 16 residues. The V gene is TRBV18, the J gene TRBJ1-5; 7 positions agree with TRBD1. The sequenced material came from central memory CD4+ T cells from blood. This sequence originates from a man aged 25 to 40 with type 1 diabetes. The CDR3 coding sequence is TGTGCCAGCTCACCCCCAGGGGGATATAGCAATCAGCCCCAGCATTTT. It is translated as CASSPPGGYSNQPQHF.